The 27 T cell receptor beta chains below were found in one sample sequenced in a study of blood T cell repertoires in COVID-19. Libraries were prepared by immunoSEQ multiplex PCR; TCRdb keeps only in-frame clonotypes and omits some of them. The sample comprises about 190,000 clones, about 90% of which are singletons, and 0.62% rests with the top ten. The sequenced sample consisted of peripheral blood. The receptors were gathered from a man between 50 and 59 years old with acute or convalescent COVID-19.

The V gene is TRBV30, the J gene TRBJ2-5; 9 positions match TRBD2. After removal of 0 bases from V and 3 bases from J, the junction contained 2 bases not matched to a gene. The germline gives CDR1 GTSNPN, CDR2 SVGIG (reference sequence). The length of the CDR3 is 14 residues. The CDR3 is CAWSVGGGEETQYF. The CDR3 DNA sequence: TGTGCCTGGAGTGTCGGCGGGGGGGAAGAGACCCAGTACTTC.

J is TRBJ1-5 and V is TRBV7-2, with 7 bases fitting TRBD1. The V gene end was trimmed by 4 bases and the J gene end by 3 bases; junction bases not matched to a gene: 6. Looked up from germline, CDR1 is SGHTA and CDR2 is FQGNSA. This CDR3 comprises 15 residues. This CDR3 is CASSSIDRANQPQHF. CDR3 sequence (DNA): TGTGCCAGCAGCTCCATCGACAGGGCCAATCAGCCCCAGCATTTT.

A single count supports this clone. The chain uses TRBV19 and TRBJ1-4; maybe TRBD1 (5 bases). V was cut by 1 base and J by 6 bases, with 15 bases left in between. CDR3 length: 16 amino acids. Germline V gene lookup returns CDR1 LNHDA and CDR2 SQIVND (reference sequence). The DNA of the CDR3 is TGTGCCAGTAGTATAGTTGGGCAGGGATATGATGAAAAACTGTTTTTT. It specifies CASSIVGQGYDEKLFF.

This chain uses TRBV28 with TRBJ2-3; 7 bases are a match to TRBD2. Germline V gives CDR1 MDHEN, CDR2 SYDVKM. The CDR3 totals 17 residues. With V trimmed by 2 bases and J by 2 bases, 10 bases remained unmatched. CDR3 DNA: TGTGCCAGCAGTTTACACCTCTGGCGGGGGTCCACAGATACGCAGTATTTT. It is translated as CASSLHLWRGSTDTQYF.

This clone has only a few counts. The V gene is TRBV18, the J gene TRBJ1-1, with D possibly matching TRBD1 (6 bases). Germline lookup yields CDR1 KGHSH and CDR2 LQKENI. The germline V and J ends were trimmed by 3 bases and 4 bases, with 12 bases remaining between them. This CDR3 has 14 residues. CDR3 region: CASSPGGRSTEAFF. The CDR3, as DNA: TGTGCCAGCTCACCGGGGGGGCGAAGCACTGAAGCTTTCTTT.

The chain has TRBV30 and TRBJ2-2, with 7 bases lining up with TRBD2. This CDR3 region has 15 residues. V shed 0 bases, J shed 6 bases, and the junction held 7 bases outside the gene matches. Germline V gene data show CDR1 as GTSNPN and CDR2 as SVGIG (reference sequence). This chain's CDR3 is CAWSVRGEWAGELFF. CDR3 DNA sequence: TGTGCCTGGAGTGTACGGGGGGAGTGGGCCGGGGAGCTGTTTTTT.

The V gene is TRBV28, the J gene TRBJ2-2; D not certain. V dropped 6 bases and J dropped 10 bases, with 12 bases sitting between them. Germline values: CDR1 MDHEN, CDR2 SYDVKM. The CDR3 totals 12 residues. Written as DNA, the CDR3 is TGTGCCAGCAGCGCCGTAGTGTCGGAGCTGTTTTTT. This translates into CASSAVVSELFF.

The V gene is TRBV19, the J gene TRBJ1-1, with no clear D. V gave up 5 bases and J gave up 0 bases, with 7 bases separating them. CDR1 is LNHDA, CDR2 SQIVND, per germline (reference sequence). This CDR3 region has 13 residues. The CDR3 sequence: CASSRLLNTEAFF. In DNA, the CDR3 is TGTGCCAGTAGTCGACTCTTGAACACTGAAGCTTTCTTT.

The V and J genes are TRBV12-3 or TRBV12-4 and TRBJ2-1, with unresolved D. The CDR3 sequence is 11 residues long. The V end was cut by 2 bases, the J end by 6 bases, with 2 bases between. The CDR3 region is CASSLLNEQFF. The CDR3 region has the DNA TGTGCCAGCAGTTTACTCAATGAGCAGTTCTTC.

The V call is TRBV5-1, the J call TRBJ2-5, with 9 bases identical to TRBD2. The CDR3 contains 15 residues. J gave up 5 bases and V 1 base, and 6 bases lay outside the gene matches. Germline loops: CDR1 SGHRS, CDR2 YFSETQ. The CDR3: CASSLLAGAGETQYF. The DNA for the CDR3 is TGCGCCAGCAGCTTGTTAGCGGGAGCGGGGGAGACCCAGTACTTC.

The V call is TRBV19, the J call TRBJ2-2; possibly TRBD1 for D (5 bases). Germline-derived CDR1 and CDR2 are LNHDA and SQIVND (reference sequence). This CDR3 has 16 residues. V lost 1 base to trimming and J lost 5 bases, with 14 bases between them. The CDR3, as DNA: TGTGCCAGTAGTATAGGTGCCAGGGTAAGGACCGGGGAGCTGTTTTTT. It is translated as CASSIGARVRTGELFF.

V gene TRBV6-5 combines with J gene TRBJ1-1; D is unclear. Between the trimmed V and J ends, which lost 5 bases and 3 bases, there was a span of 10 bases. CDR3 size: 13 residues. The germline V gene encodes CDR1 MNHEY and CDR2 SVGAGI. CDR3 DNA sequence: TGTGCCAGCAGTAACCCACGGTACACTGAAGCTTTCTTT. This gives the protein CASSNPRYTEAFF.

In this sample, this clone turned up once. The chain uses TRBV10-3 and TRBJ2-2, with D unresolved. The CDR3 length is 15 residues. V was clipped by 5 bases and J by 5 bases, with 15 bases between them. Germline V gives CDR1 ENHRY, CDR2 SYGVKD. CDR3 region: CAISLGAVGTGELFF. CDR3 in DNA: TGTGCCATCAGTCTCGGCGCGGTTGGGACCGGGGAGCTGTTTTTT.

This rearrangement joins TRBV28 to TRBJ2-5; the D gene is possibly TRBD2 (5 bases). V was clipped by 6 bases and J by 1 base, with 12 bases between them. CDR1 MDHEN and CDR2 SYDVKM come from the germline V gene. This CDR3 comprises 14 residues. In nucleotides, the CDR3 is TGTGCCAGCAGCACATCAGGAGGCCAAGAGACCCAGTACTTC. This translates into CASSTSGGQETQYF.

CDR3 sequence (DNA): TGTGCCAGTAGTATGCTACAGGGTCAAGAGACCCAGTACTTC. The encoded protein is CASSMLQGQETQYF. V is TRBV19 and J is TRBJ2-5; perhaps TRBD1 as D (6 bases). Germline-derived CDR1 and CDR2 are LNHDA and SQIVND (reference sequence). V was cut by 3 bases and J by 2 bases, with 10 bases left in between. This CDR3 spans 14 amino acids.

The chain carries TRBV4-1 and TRBJ2-1; tentatively, D is TRBD1 (6 bases). The germline gives CDR1 MGHRA, CDR2 YSYEKL. The CDR3 sequence is 16 residues long. The V gene lost 3 bases and the J gene lost 4 bases, with 16 bases spanning the gap. The CDR3 DNA sequence: TGCGCCAGCAGCCAGGGAACAGGGAACAGGTACAATGAGCAGTTCTTC. It translates to CASSQGTGNRYNEQFF.

This sequence joins TRBV6-5 and TRBJ2-5; TRBD1 matches 7 bases. CDR3 length equals 14 residues. Germline CDR1 and CDR2: MNHEY and SVGAGI. V gave up 4 bases and J gave up 4 bases; unmatched junction bases: 6. The CDR3 spells CASSSRGYRETQYF. Written as DNA, the CDR3 is TGTGCCAGCAGTTCCAGGGGGTACAGAGAGACCCAGTACTTC.

The chain recombines TRBV10-3 with TRBJ2-5, with 7 bases matching TRBD1. The V gene end was trimmed by 3 bases and the J gene end by 1 base; junction bases not matched to a gene: 5. Germline-derived CDR1 and CDR2 are ENHRY and SYGVKD. CDR3 length: 15 amino acids. The chain's CDR3 is CAISDRQGSQETQYF. The CDR3 DNA follows: TGTGCCATCAGTGATAGACAGGGCAGCCAAGAGACCCAGTACTTC.

This clone occurred once. The CDR3 DNA is TGTGCCAGCTCTGCCAGGGAAGCCCCCTACGAGCAGTACTTC. Translated: CASSAREAPYEQYF. This chain joins TRBV7-9 and TRBJ2-7, with a weak D call TRBD1 (5 bases). This CDR3 is built from 14 residues. Germline lookup yields CDR1 SEHNR and CDR2 FQNEAQ (reference sequence). With 8 bases removed from V and 2 bases from J, the gap between germline ends came to 16 bases. The variable domain in full, completed from reference TRBV7-9 and TRBJ2-7, reads DTGVSQNPRHKITKRGQNVTFRCDPISEHNRLYWYRQTLGQGPEFLTYFQNEAQLEKSRLLSDRFSAERPKGSFSTLEIQRTEQGDSAMYLCASSAREAPYEQYFGPGTRLTVT.

The rearrangement uses TRBV4-2 and TRBJ1-4; 8 bases line up with TRBD1. The CDR3 has 16 amino acids. Germline-derived CDR1 and CDR2 are LGHNA and YNFKEQ. V was clipped by 6 bases and J by 3 bases; unmatched bases: 9. The CDR3 here is CASSRNWGQANEKLFF. The CDR3 DNA is TGTGCCAGCAGTCGTAACTGGGGACAGGCTAATGAAAAACTGTTTTTT.

In this sample, this clone turned up once. V is TRBV2 and J is TRBJ1-2; D is undetermined. V shed 5 bases and J shed 1 base, with 14 bases lying between them. CDR1 and CDR2 (germline): SNHLY, FYNNEI. CDR3 length equals 15 residues. CDR3 protein: CASSPIPTYNYGYTF. In DNA form, the CDR3 reads TGTGCCAGCAGTCCTATTCCTACCTATAACTATGGCTACACCTTC.

The chain carries TRBV30 and TRBJ2-7; maybe TRBD2 (6 bases). Germline CDR1 reads GTSNPN; CDR2 reads SVGIG (reference sequence). The CDR3 spans 12 residues. The V and J ends lost 4 bases and 3 bases respectively, with 10 bases between them. The CDR3 spells CAWTGTRYEQYF. The CDR3 nucleotides read TGTGCCTGGACCGGGACTCGCTACGAGCAGTACTTC.

This chain joins TRBV9 and TRBJ1-1; TRBD1 matches at 10 bases. J gave up 6 bases and V 6 bases, and 8 bases lay outside the gene matches. This CDR3 comprises 14 residues. Looked up from germline, CDR1 is SGDLS and CDR2 is YYNGEE. The CDR3 spells CASNPTGGGSEAFF. In DNA, the CDR3 is TGTGCCAGCAACCCGACAGGGGGCGGATCTGAAGCTTTCTTT. Full variable domain (remainder filled in from reference TRBV9 and TRBJ1-1): DSGVTQTPKHLITATGQRVTLRCSPRSGDLSVYWYQQSLDQGLQFLIQYYNGEERAKGNILERFSAQQFPDLHSELNLSSLELGDSALYFCASNPTGGGSEAFFGQGTRLTVV.

V and J are TRBV6-5 and TRBJ1-4; 9 bases match TRBD1. V gave up 4 bases and J gave up 7 bases; unmatched junction bases: 7. There are 15 residues in the CDR3. CDR1 and CDR2 from the germline V gene are MNHEY and SVGAGI. The CDR3 region is CASSLQGAGGEKLFF. The CDR3 nucleotides are TGTGCCAGCAGTTTACAGGGGGCAGGGGGTGAAAAACTGTTTTTT.

This chain joins TRBV19 and TRBJ1-2; 7 bases fit TRBD1. The CDR3 extends over 15 amino acids. J was trimmed by 4 bases and V by 0 bases; bases with no gene match: 5. The germline CDR1 and CDR2 sequences are LNHDA and SQIVND (reference sequence). In DNA form, the CDR3 reads TGTGCCAGTAGTATAGAGGAGACAGGGCTCTATGGCTACACCTTC. This codes for CASSIEETGLYGYTF.

The gene calls are TRBV7-2 and TRBJ2-3, with 10 bases identical to TRBD2. J was trimmed by 2 bases and V by 0 bases; bases with no gene match: 5. Per the germline V gene, CDR1 is SGHTA and CDR2 is FQGNSA. The CDR3 is 17 residues long. The CDR3 DNA reads as TGTGCCAGCAGCTTAGCGCAAGGACTAGCGGTCACAGATACGCAGTATTTT. Translation: CASSLAQGLAVTDTQYF.

In DNA form, the CDR3 reads TGTGCCATCAGTGAGGCCCTTAACAGGGCCTCTGGAAACACCATATATTTT. Protein product: CAISEALNRASGNTIYF. This chain links TRBV10-3 with TRBJ1-3, with D possibly TRBD1 on 6 matching bases. The length of the CDR3 is 17 residues. Trimming took 2 bases from V and 0 from J, leaving 14 bases between them. Germline V lookup: CDR1 ENHRY, CDR2 SYGVKD.